The 29 T cell receptor beta chains below all came from one sample that was sequenced in a study of technical replicates of blood from a few donors. Clones were sequenced by immunoSEQ multiplex PCR, and TCRdb holds only the in-frame ones, with some missing. Counted here are nearly 70,000 clones, approximately 90% occurring once; the ten biggest clones make up about 0.4%. The source material was T cells isolated from PBMCs. Every receptor here comes from a human donor in good health.

The chain links TRBV7-3 to TRBJ2-1, with 9 bases fitting TRBD1. Germline V gene data show CDR1 as SGHTA and CDR2 as FQGTGA. The V gene end was trimmed by 2 bases and the J gene end by 8 bases; junction bases not matched to a gene: 7. The CDR3 consists of 15 residues. CDR3 sequence: CASSLVQGAQDEQFF. DNA of the CDR3: TGTGCCAGCAGCTTAGTACAGGGGGCGCAAGATGAGCAGTTCTTC.

The rearrangement joins TRBV5-5 to TRBJ2-7, with D possibly being TRBD1 (6 bases). V lost 0 bases and J lost 2, with 9 bases in between. Germline assignment: CDR1 SGHKS and CDR2 YYEKEE (reference sequence). CDR3 length: 14 residues. CDR3 loop: CASSLGRGPYEQYF. Written as DNA, the CDR3 is TGTGCCAGCAGCTTGGGCAGGGGTCCCTACGAGCAGTACTTC.

The CDR3, as DNA: TGCGCCAGCAGCCAACTGGGAAGGACTTCTGGAAACACCATATATTTT. Translating it yields CASSQLGRTSGNTIYF. This chain links TRBV4-1 with TRBJ1-3; D is ambiguous. Trimming took off 2 bases at V and 1 base at J, with 12 bases between the two ends. CDR3 length equals 16 residues. CDR1 is MGHRA, CDR2 YSYEKL, per germline.

The CDR3 DNA reads as TGTGCCAGCAGTGAGTTTCTAAGCGGGAGGGTCACAGATACGCAGTATTTT. Translated, it gives CASSEFLSGRVTDTQYF. The V call is TRBV6-1, the J call TRBJ2-3; 10 bases fit TRBD2. Germline values: CDR1 MNHNS, CDR2 SASEGT. The junction had 8 bases not matched to a gene; V was cut back by 3 bases and J by 2 bases. This CDR3 has 17 amino acids.

The rearrangement joins TRBV9 to TRBJ2-7; D perhaps matches TRBD2 (5 bases). Germline loops: CDR1 SGDLS, CDR2 YYNGEE. CDR3 length: 14 amino acids. V lost 0 bases and J 4 bases, leaving 11 bases between the germline ends. The CDR3 loop reads CASSVEGGGYEQYF. In nucleotides, the CDR3 is TGTGCCAGCAGCGTAGAAGGTGGAGGTTACGAGCAGTACTTC.

This clone was seen just once. The chain joins TRBV28 to TRBJ2-2; TRBD1 matches 7 bases. Germline loops: CDR1 MDHEN, CDR2 SYDVKM. J lost 4 bases, V lost 1 base, and 3 bases had no gene match. The CDR3 loop spans 15 amino acids. This CDR3 is CASSLSAGGTGELFF. The DNA of the CDR3 is TGTGCCAGCAGTTTATCGGCAGGGGGCACCGGGGAGCTGTTTTTT.

The chain carries TRBV5-1 and TRBJ2-7; 7 bases agree with TRBD2. Germline CDR1 and CDR2: SGHRS and YFSETQ. Trimming removed 0 bases from V and 0 bases from J; junction bases left unmatched: 6. CDR3 length equals 16 residues. The DNA for the CDR3 is TGCGCCAGCAGCTTGGAGGCTAGCGGTTACTCCTACGAGCAGTACTTC. Its protein product is CASSLEASGYSYEQYF.

The chain links TRBV2 to TRBJ2-1, with 9 bases fitting TRBD2. Germline CDR1 and CDR2: SNHLY and FYNNEI. Trimming removed 5 bases from V and 8 bases from J; junction bases left unmatched: 4. The CDR3 runs 13 residues. The CDR3 loop is CASSRLAVDEQFF. CDR3 DNA: TGTGCCAGCAGTAGACTAGCGGTCGATGAGCAGTTCTTC.

This clone was seen more than once but under ten times. This chain connects TRBV5-1 to TRBJ2-7; 9 nucleotides line up with TRBD1. V was pared by 4 bases and J by 4 bases, with 9 bases of the junction left unmatched. CDR3 length: 15 residues. Per the germline V gene, CDR1 is SGHRS and CDR2 is YFSETQ. The DNA for the CDR3 is TGCGCCAGCAGCCCCCGGGACAGGGAGTTTTACGAGCAGTACTTC. Protein product: CASSPRDREFYEQYF.

V is TRBV5-4 and J is TRBJ1-5; no clear D gene. This CDR3 is 15 amino acids long. The V gene lost 5 bases and the J gene lost 5 bases, with 17 bases spanning the gap. Germline V gene sequence: CDR1 SGHNT, CDR2 YYREEE (reference sequence). In DNA, the CDR3 is TGTGCCAGCAGGGTGTGGGGAAAGGAGGATCAGCCCCAGCATTTT. This codes for CASRVWGKEDQPQHF.

This clone was counted once. This chain joins TRBV5-5 and TRBJ1-4; possibly TRBD1 for D (6 bases). V dropped 0 bases and J dropped 7 bases, with 25 bases sitting between them. In germline, CDR1 is SGHKS, CDR2 YYEKEE (reference sequence). There are 19 residues in the CDR3. The CDR3 DNA reads TGTGCCAGCAGCTTGGAACCCTTCGACAGGCCAATCGTTCGTGAAAAACTGTTTTTT. Amino acids: CASSLEPFDRPIVREKLFF.

V gene TRBV7-9 combines with J gene TRBJ2-7; TRBD1 matches at 8 bases. Germline V CDR1 and CDR2: SEHNR, FQNEAQ (reference sequence). V lost 5 bases and J lost 4; bases outside the gene matches: 16. The CDR3 is 17 residues long. The CDR3 DNA sequence: TGTGCCAGCAGCACCTGGACAGGGAGAGGGGGACCTTACGAGCAGTACTTC. It encodes CASSTWTGRGGPYEQYF.

The chain recombines TRBV5-6 with TRBJ2-7, with 7 bases fitting TRBD1. Germline loops: CDR1 SGHDT, CDR2 YYEEEE. The CDR3 consists of 13 residues. The J segment lost 5 bases and the V segment lost 4 bases, leaving 6 bases of the junction unmatched. CDR3 protein: CASSPDRADEQYF. The DNA for the CDR3 is TGTGCCAGCAGCCCAGACAGGGCCGACGAGCAGTACTTC.

This chain connects TRBV6-6 to TRBJ1-2; no definite D call. The V and J ends lost 2 bases and 7 bases respectively, with 17 bases between them. Per germline, CDR1 MNHNY and CDR2 SVGAGI (reference sequence). The CDR3 contains 15 residues. DNA for the CDR3: TGTGCCAGCAGTTACCTTGCCACTTCCCTTATTGGCTACACCTTC. This codes for CASSYLATSLIGYTF.

This clone was seen only once. The rearrangement uses TRBV11-3 and TRBJ1-1; the D is unclear. This CDR3 is 14 amino acids long. V was trimmed by 0 bases and J by 1 base, leaving 6 bases between them. Germline CDR1 SGHNT, CDR2 YENEEA. CDR3 DNA: TGTGCCAGCAGCTTAGATACGGGGAACACTGAAGCTTTCTTT. Protein sequence: CASSLDTGNTEAFF.

The gene calls are TRBV7-2 and TRBJ2-5, with TRBD1 matching 8 bases. Germline assignment: CDR1 SGHTA and CDR2 FQGNSA. V gave up 5 bases and J gave up 0 bases; unmatched junction bases: 5. This CDR3 is built from 15 residues. CDR3 residues: CASSTTGAYQETQYF. CDR3 bases: TGTGCCAGCAGCACGACAGGGGCGTACCAAGAGACCCAGTACTTC.

The chain combines TRBV19 with TRBJ2-1, with 10 nucleotides matching TRBD2. With V trimmed by 1 base and J by 5 bases, 2 bases remained unmatched. Germline V lookup: CDR1 LNHDA, CDR2 SQIVND (reference sequence). CDR3 size: 15 residues. The CDR3: CASSIGLAGDNEQFF. In DNA, the CDR3 is TGTGCCAGTAGTATAGGGCTAGCGGGAGACAATGAGCAGTTCTTC.

The chain combines TRBV11-2 with TRBJ1-2, with 7 bases matching TRBD1. The CDR3 is 14 residues long. V gave up 5 bases and J gave up 4 bases; unmatched junction bases: 7. Germline V gives CDR1 SGHAT, CDR2 FQNNGV. The CDR3 loop reads CASSPRDSFYGYTF. The CDR3 DNA follows: TGTGCCAGCAGCCCAAGGGACAGCTTCTATGGCTACACCTTC.

The chain recombines TRBV10-3 with TRBJ2-7; 13 bases are shared with TRBD2. Germline-derived CDR1 and CDR2 are ENHRY and SYGVKD. The CDR3 runs to 16 residues. After removal of 4 bases from V and 2 bases from J, the junction contained 5 bases not matched to a gene. The CDR3 sequence is CAISGLAGGHTYEQYF. CDR3 DNA: TGTGCCATCAGTGGACTAGCGGGAGGCCATACCTACGAGCAGTACTTC.

This sequence joins TRBV2 and TRBJ2-1; D might be TRBD2 (5 bases). Germline-derived CDR1 and CDR2 are SNHLY and FYNNEI. CDR3 length equals 15 residues. V lost 6 bases, J lost 5 bases, and 17 bases lay in between. CDR3 residues: CASRESPLADNEQFF. CDR3 DNA sequence: TGTGCCAGCAGGGAGTCTCCTCTAGCTGACAATGAGCAGTTCTTC. The complete variable domain, with remaining parts taken from reference TRBV2 and TRBJ2-1, reads EPEVTQTPSHQVTQMGQEVILRCVPISNHLYFYWYRQILGQKVEFLVSFYNNEISEKSEIFDDQFSVERPDGSNFTLKIRSTKLEDSAMYFCASRESPLADNEQFFGPGTRLTVL.

V usage is TRBV27 and J usage is TRBJ1-5, with D possibly matching TRBD1 (6 bases). Between the trimmed V and J ends, which lost 4 bases and 7 bases, there was a span of 11 bases. This CDR3 spans 13 amino acids. Per germline, CDR1 MNHEY and CDR2 SMNVEV (reference sequence). The chain's CDR3 is CASSSDRYQPQHF. As DNA, the CDR3 is TGTGCCAGCAGTTCCGACAGGTACCAGCCCCAGCATTTT.

In its sample, this clone was seen once. J is TRBJ2-1 and V is TRBV11-1, with no clear D. CDR1 and CDR2 from the germline V gene are SGHAT and FQDESV (reference sequence). The CDR3 runs 12 residues. The V gene lost 3 bases and the J gene lost 8 bases, with 8 bases spanning the gap. In DNA form, the CDR3 reads TGTGCCAGCAGCTTTACGGTCTATGAGCAGTTCTTC. Its translation: CASSFTVYEQFF.

The chain carries TRBV19 and TRBJ2-5; 8 bases are shared with TRBD1. The CDR3 has 14 amino acids. Germline CDR1 is LNHDA and CDR2 is SQIVND (reference sequence). V lost 4 bases and J lost 4; bases outside the gene matches: 5. The CDR3 DNA is TGTGCCAGTAGTAGGGCAGGGGGCATAGAGACCCAGTACTTC. It translates to CASSRAGGIETQYF.

The chain is built from TRBV15 and TRBJ1-2; D not resolved. V lost 0 bases and J lost 7, with 12 bases in between. The CDR3 runs 14 residues. Germline values: CDR1 LNHNV, CDR2 YYDKDF (reference sequence). CDR3: CATSRDRMGGGYTF. The CDR3, as DNA: TGTGCCACCAGCAGAGATAGGATGGGAGGTGGCTACACCTTC.

The rearrangement joins TRBV19 to TRBJ2-2; 7 bases align to TRBD1. CDR1 and CDR2 (germline): LNHDA, SQIVND (reference sequence). V shed 1 base, J shed 3 bases, and the junction held 2 bases outside the gene matches. CDR3 length: 15 residues. This CDR3 reads CASSIGQGDTGELFF. The CDR3 bases are TGTGCCAGTAGTATAGGACAGGGTGACACCGGGGAGCTGTTTTTT. Based on the CDR3 plus reference TRBV19 and TRBJ2-2, the full variable domain is DGGITQSPKYLFRKEGQNVTLSCEQNLNHDAMYWYRQDPGQGLRLIYYSQIVNDFQKGDIAEGYSVSREKKESFPLTVTSAQKNPTAFYLCASSIGQGDTGELFFGEGSRLTVL.

V usage is TRBV28 and J usage is TRBJ2-2; 15 positions match TRBD2. CDR1 is MDHEN and CDR2 is SYDVKM in the germline V gene. The CDR3 covers 18 residues. V lost 4 bases and J lost 5; bases outside the gene matches: 8. DNA of the CDR3: TGTGCCAGCAGTTCTGGACTAGCGGGAGGGCCTCGGACCGGGGAGCTGTTTTTT. This encodes CASSSGLAGGPRTGELFF. Filled out from reference TRBV28 and TRBJ2-2, the complete variable domain reads DVKVTQSSRYLVKRTGEKVFLECVQDMDHENMFWYRQDPGLGLRLIYFSYDVKMKEKGDIPEGYSVSREKKERFSLILESASTNQTSMYLCASSSGLAGGPRTGELFFGEGSRLTVL.

The V gene is TRBV19, the J gene TRBJ1-1; D not certain. V was shortened by 9 bases and J by 1 base, with 9 bases between the two germline ends. The CDR3 totals 12 residues. Germline CDR1 and CDR2: LNHDA and SQIVND (reference sequence). The CDR3 region is CASKDRNTEAFF. In DNA, the CDR3 is TGTGCCAGCAAAGATAGGAACACTGAAGCTTTCTTT.

This clone was observed a single time. The chain carries TRBV13 and TRBJ1-1; D is perhaps TRBD1 (6 bases). Germline V gene sequence: CDR1 PRHDT, CDR2 FYEKMQ (reference sequence). CDR3 length: 13 amino acids. Deletions cut 2 bases from V and 7 bases from J, with 11 bases between. CDR3 in amino acids: CASSLQGSGEAFF. CDR3 DNA sequence: TGTGCCAGCAGCTTACAGGGGTCCGGTGAAGCTTTCTTT.

This chain connects TRBV11-3 to TRBJ2-5; maybe TRBD2 (5 bases). There are 17 residues in the CDR3. Germline V CDR1 and CDR2: SGHNT, YENEEA. V was shortened by 3 bases and J by 4 bases, with 21 bases between the two germline ends. The CDR3 region is CASSFSIGLAAGETQYF. CDR3 nucleotide sequence: TGTGCCAGCAGCTTTTCCATAGGGCTAGCTGCCGGAGAGACCCAGTACTTC.